Sequencing of this TCR beta chain was carried out in a study of T cell changes during pregnancy in multiple sclerosis. Germline V gives CDR1 MGHDK, CDR2 SYGVNS. V lost 1 base to trimming and J lost 4 bases; unmatched junction nucleotides: 10. The CDR3 extends over 17 amino acids. The method was immunoSEQ multiplex PCR; TCRdb's version includes in-frame clones alone and lacks a portion of them. The top ten clones hold roughly 0.19% of a sample with tens of thousands of clones, about 91% of them seen once. The sequence was obtained from a female donor with multiple sclerosis, enrolled in a pregnancy study. The chain carries TRBV25-1 and TRBJ2-3; 8 nucleotides agree with TRBD2. The sequenced sample was CD4+ T cells from peripheral blood mononuclear cells, obtained in the second trimester of pregnancy. The DNA of the CDR3 is TGTGCCAGCAGTGAATTTGGTGGTAGCGGGGCGGCAGATACGCAGTATTTT. Translation gives CASSEFGGSGAADTQYF.